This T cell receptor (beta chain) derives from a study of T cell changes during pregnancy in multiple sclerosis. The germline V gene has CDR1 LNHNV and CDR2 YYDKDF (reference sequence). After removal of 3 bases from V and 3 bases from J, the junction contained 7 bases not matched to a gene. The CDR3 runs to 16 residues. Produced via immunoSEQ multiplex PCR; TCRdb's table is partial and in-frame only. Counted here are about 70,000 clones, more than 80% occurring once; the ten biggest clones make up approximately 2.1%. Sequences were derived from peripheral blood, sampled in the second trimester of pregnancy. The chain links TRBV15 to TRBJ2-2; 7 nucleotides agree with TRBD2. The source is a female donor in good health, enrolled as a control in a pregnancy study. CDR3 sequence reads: CATSRGAGPYTGELFF. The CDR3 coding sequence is TGTGCCACCAGCAGGGGAGCGGGGCCCTACACCGGGGAGCTGTTTTTT.